The 5 T cell receptor beta chains below come from one sample, sequenced in a study of OX40 agonist ivuxolimab in advanced cancers. Profiling relied on immunoSEQ multiplex PCR, and the TCRdb table lists in-frame clones only, not all of them. The sample yields approximately 35,000 clones, about 80% seen once. This specimen consisted of CD4+ or CD8+ T cells sorted from blood, obtained in a trial of the OX40 agonist ivuxolimab. The receptors stem from an adult with an advanced solid tumor such as melanoma, head and neck, liver or kidney cancer.

This rearrangement joins TRBV6-5 to TRBJ2-5, with TRBD2 matching 8 bases. Losses at the gene ends were 6 bases for V and 5 bases for J; bases not matched to a gene: 11. The CDR3 has 15 residues. Per germline, CDR1 MNHEY and CDR2 SVGAGI. CDR3: CASRFHGGAGETQYF. For the CDR3, the DNA is TGTGCCAGCAGGTTTCACGGGGGGGCCGGGGAGACCCAGTACTTC.

This clone showed up just once. This rearrangement joins TRBV6-5 to TRBJ2-7; weak D call: TRBD1 (5 bases). CDR1 is MNHEY, CDR2 SVGAGI, per germline. The V end was cut by 5 bases, the J end by 0 bases, with 11 bases between. This CDR3 contains 14 residues. The CDR3 loop reads CASSVGVLSYEQYF. In nucleotides, the CDR3 is TGTGCCAGCAGTGTAGGGGTCCTCTCCTACGAGCAGTACTTC.

This clone was observed a single time. This sequence joins TRBV5-1 and TRBJ2-5, with a possible D match to TRBD2 (6 bases). Trimming shortened V by 0 bases and J by 8 bases, and 11 bases separated the two germline ends. The CDR3 has 13 residues. Looked up from germline, CDR1 is SGHRS and CDR2 is YFSETQ. Written as DNA, the CDR3 is TGCGCCAGCAGCTTGGAGTGGGGGGAAACCCAGTACTTC. This codes for CASSLEWGETQYF.

This clone was seen only a few times. This chain links TRBV5-1 with TRBJ1-1; tentative D call: TRBD1 (6 bases). The germline V and J ends were trimmed by 4 bases and 5 bases, with 12 bases remaining between them. The CDR3 is made up of 13 amino acids. Germline assignment: CDR1 SGHRS and CDR2 YFSETQ. This CDR3 reads CASSVHQGTEAFF. In DNA form, the CDR3 reads TGCGCCAGCAGCGTACATCAGGGGACTGAAGCTTTCTTT. The variable domain in full, completed from reference TRBV5-1 and TRBJ1-1, reads KAGVTQTPRYLIKTRGQQVTLSCSPISGHRSVSWYQQTPGQGLQFLFEYFSETQRNKGNFPGRFSGRQFSNSRSEMNVSTLELGDSALYLCASSVHQGTEAFFGQGTRLTVV.

The V gene is TRBV18, the J gene TRBJ1-1; 9 bases line up with TRBD1. The germline CDR1 and CDR2 sequences are KGHSH and LQKENI. V shed 5 bases and J 1 base; nucleotides not matched to a gene: 5. CDR3 size: 15 residues. CDR3 sequence reads: CASSNMGQGNTEAFF. The CDR3 DNA reads TGTGCCAGCTCAAATATGGGACAGGGGAACACTGAAGCTTTCTTT.